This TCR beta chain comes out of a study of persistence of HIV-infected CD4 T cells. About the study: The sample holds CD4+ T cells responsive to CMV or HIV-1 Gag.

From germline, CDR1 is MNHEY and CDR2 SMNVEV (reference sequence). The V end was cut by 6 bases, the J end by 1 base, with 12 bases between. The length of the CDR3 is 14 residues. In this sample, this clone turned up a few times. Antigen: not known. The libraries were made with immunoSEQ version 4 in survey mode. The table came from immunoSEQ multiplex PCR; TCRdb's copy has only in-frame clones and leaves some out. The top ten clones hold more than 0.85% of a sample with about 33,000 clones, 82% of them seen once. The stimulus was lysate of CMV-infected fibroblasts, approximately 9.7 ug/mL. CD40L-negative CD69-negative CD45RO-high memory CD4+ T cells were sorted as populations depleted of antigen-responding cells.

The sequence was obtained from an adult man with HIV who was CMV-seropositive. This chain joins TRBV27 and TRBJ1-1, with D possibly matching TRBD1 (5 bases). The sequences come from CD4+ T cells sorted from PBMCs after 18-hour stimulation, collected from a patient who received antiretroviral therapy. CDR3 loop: CASRPQVQNTEAFF. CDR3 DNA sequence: TGTGCCAGCAGACCACAGGTTCAGAACACTGAAGCTTTCTTT.